This T cell receptor beta chain was documented in a study of shared clonotypes between healthy human individuals. Study outcomes and limitations: The researchers took only blood, and tissue repertoires probably look different. With a few donors compared, 4% to 5.5% of naive CD4 clonotypes were shared. Though the depth was large, rarefaction showed that sorted-subset sequencing was incomplete.

A word on this clone: What it binds is unknown.

V was clipped by 3 bases and J by 6 bases, with 22 bases between them. Germline V gene sequence: CDR1 SGHNT, CDR2 YYREEE (reference sequence). The CDR3 spans 17 residues. The data were produced by immunoSEQ multiplex PCR, yet TCRdb's version contains in-frame clones alone and is incomplete. Here the sample spans about 980,000 clones, around three quarters being singletons. The material sequenced was memory CD4+ T cells sorted from blood. Indicated subset: CD45RA-negative fraction. The rearrangement joins TRBV5-4 to TRBJ2-1; D remains ambiguous. The TCR comes from a man between 18 and 35 years old in good health. In DNA form, the CDR3 reads TGTGCCAGCAGCTGGCTGGGCGGATCTTTTAGAGGCAATGAGCAGTTCTTC. Translating gives CASSWLGGSFRGNEQFF.